The T cell receptor beta chain described here comes from a study of lung T cells in sarcoidosis with Löfgren's syndrome. Study-level information: In sarcoidosis, CD4+ T cells accumulate in bronchoalveolar lavage fluid. Löfgren's syndrome patients were the main repertoire analysis focus.

MiXCR, applied by TCRdb to the reads, yields one record per CDR3 protein. The table lists 15,000 to 25,000 distinct CDR3 sequences, roughly a fifth of them singletons. The length of the CDR3 is 12 residues. Per germline, CDR1 MDHEN and CDR2 SYDVKM. Only one count was recorded for this clonotype. A junction boundary mismatches the germline segment, possibly from a read error. Source material: CD4+ T cells from PBMCs. The sequence came from a human donor with sarcoidosis (Löfgren's syndrome or another form), or a control subject (not recorded which). The V call is TRBV28, the J call TRBJ1-1; D is unclear. The CDR3 is CAGYQVNTEASF. CDR3 DNA sequence: TGTGCCGGCTACCAGGTGAACACTGAAGCTTCCTTT.